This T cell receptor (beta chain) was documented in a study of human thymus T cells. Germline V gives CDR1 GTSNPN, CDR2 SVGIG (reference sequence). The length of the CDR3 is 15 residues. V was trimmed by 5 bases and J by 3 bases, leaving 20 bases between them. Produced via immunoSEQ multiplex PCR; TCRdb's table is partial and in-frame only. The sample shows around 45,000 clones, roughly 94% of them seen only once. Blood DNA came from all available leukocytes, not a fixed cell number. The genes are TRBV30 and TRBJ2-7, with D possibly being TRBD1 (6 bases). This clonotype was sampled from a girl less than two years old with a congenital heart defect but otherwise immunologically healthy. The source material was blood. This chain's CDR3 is CAWGKQGETLYEQYF. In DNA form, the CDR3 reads TGTGCCTGGGGGAAACAGGGAGAAACCCTCTACGAGCAGTACTTC.